Presented here are 22 T cell receptor beta chains from one specimen sequenced in a study of tumor and adjacent non-tumor tissue in lung cancer. A modified ARM-PCR protocol with three rounds of nested PCR amplified TCRbeta. TCRdb redid the calling of the multiplex PCR reads with MiXCR, one entry per CDR3 protein. The sample includes about 200,000 distinct CDR3 sequences, approximately 74% of them seen just once. RNA was extracted from bulk tissue without any cell sorting. The specimen was lung tumor tissue. These receptors all stem from a man in his 60s with non-small cell lung cancer.

Comment on this clonotype: This may be a read error, as it is one base from a much larger clone. J is TRBJ1-6 and V is TRBV11-3; maybe TRBD1 (5 bases). The CDR3 spans 15 residues. CDR1 and CDR2 (germline): SGHNT, YENEEA. CDR3 nucleotide sequence: TGTGCCAGCAGCCGTGACACAGGATTTAATTCACTCCTCCACTTT. Encoded protein: CASSRDTGFNSLLHF.

The rearrangement links TRBV28 to TRBJ2-2; D ambiguous. Germline values: CDR1 MDHEN, CDR2 SYDVKM. Trimming took off 3 bases at V and 0 bases at J, with 11 bases between the two ends. This CDR3 spans 16 amino acids. The CDR3 DNA reads as TGTGCCAGCAGTTTCTACCAGCAGGCGAACACCGGGGAGCTGTTTTTT. It codes for CASSFYQQANTGELFF.

Turning to this clonotype: The CDR3 end shows no conserved phenylalanine or tryptophan, and so a read error is likely. The chain employs TRBV11-2 and TRBJ1-1; D may be TRBD1 (5 bases). The V gene's germline CDR1 is SGHAT and CDR2 FQNNGV. The CDR3 contains 14 residues. The CDR3 DNA sequence: TGTGCCAGCAGTTTAGGAGGGGCTCGAACTGAAGCTTTCCTT. Translation: CASSLGGARTEAFL.

There are many counts of this clonotype. The rearrangement uses TRBV6-2 or TRBV6-3 and TRBJ1-1; D might be TRBD1 (5 bases). In germline, CDR1 is MNHEY, CDR2 SVGEGT. The V gene lost 4 bases and the J gene lost 2 bases, with 11 bases spanning the gap. The CDR3 is 14 amino acids. The DNA of the CDR3 is TGTGCCAGCAGTTGGGGACGGCTAAACACTGAAGCTTTCTTT. Its protein is CASSWGRLNTEAFF.

About this clonotype: The conserved closing phenylalanine or tryptophan is absent in this CDR3, likely reflecting a read error. V gene TRBV4-1 combines with J gene TRBJ2-7; TRBD2 matches 11 bases. Germline V gene lookup returns CDR1 MGHRA and CDR2 YSYEKL. The CDR3 runs 20 residues. CDR3 in amino acids: CASSQVFRTSGSSSSYEQYL. CDR3 sequence (DNA): TGCGCCAGCAGTCAAGTTTTTCGAACTAGCGGGAGCTCAAGCTCCTACGAGCAGTACCTC.

The CDR3 loop reads CASTHVSTDTYYF. DNA for the CDR3: TGTGCCAGCACCCACGTTAGCACAGATACGTATTATTTT. The chain combines TRBV12-3 or TRBV12-4 with TRBJ2-3; D ambiguous. This CDR3 is 13 amino acids long. V lost 7 bases and J lost 15, with 23 bases in between.

The table lists this clonotype with a few counts. The CDR3 carries no conserved terminal phenylalanine or tryptophan, so it likely arises from a read error. CDR3 sequence reads: CASSRRGQGAGSNQPQHL. CDR3 bases: TGCGCCAGCAGCCGCCGGGGACAGGGGGCAGGTAGCAATCAGCCCCAGCATTTG. The chain has TRBV4-1 and TRBJ1-5; TRBD1 aligns across 12 bases. This CDR3 region has 18 residues. CDR1 is MGHRA, CDR2 YSYEKL, per germline. V was pared by 4 bases and J by 0 bases, with 7 bases of the junction left unmatched.

The chain employs TRBV7-8 and TRBJ1-6, with TRBD1 as a possible D gene (5 bases). Germline V gives CDR1 SGHVS, CDR2 FQNEAQ. The length of the CDR3 is 16 residues. The V gene lost 1 base and the J gene lost 17 bases, with 24 bases spanning the gap. The DNA of the CDR3 is TGTGCCAGCAGCTTAGTCCTCGGGGGTGGTAATTCTCCCTTCCACTTT. Translated: CASSLVLGGGNSPFHF.

As regards this clonotype: This may be a read error: a much more frequent sequence differs by one nucleotide. This sequence joins TRBV20-1 and TRBJ1-2; D might be TRBD1 (6 bases). This CDR3 region has 13 residues. Germline V CDR1 and CDR2: DFQATT, SNEGSKA (reference sequence). Trimming removed 4 bases at V and 4 bases at J, with 13 bases between. The CDR3, as DNA: TGCAGTGCTAATCTCAGGGGTGGCTATGGCTACACCTTC. Translated: CSANLRGGYGYTF.

A remark on this clonotype: The CDR3 ends on some other residue instead of the conserved phenylalanine or tryptophan, so this is likely a read error. It is unclear where the CDR3 begins or ends on the DNA, so no DNA is shown, and the CDR3 is as TCRdb lists it. The chain uses TRBV20-1 and TRBJ2-1; the listed D gene, TRBD1, was not tested against the DNA. CDR1 is DFQATT and CDR2 is SNEGSKA in the germline V gene (reference sequence). Counting both end residues, the CDR3 totals 12 amino acids. CDR3 residues: CSVHPKGVEQFI.

Comments on this clonotype: A much larger clonotype is one base distant, so this may be a read error. The chain combines TRBV20-1 with TRBJ1-1; D ambiguous. V was trimmed by 5 bases and J by 6 bases, leaving 10 bases between them. Germline assignment: CDR1 DFQATT and CDR2 SNEGSKA (reference sequence). CDR3 size: 11 residues. The CDR3 DNA is TGCAGTGCTGGAGGTGGCCCTGAAGCTTTCTTT. Its translation: CSAGGGPEAFF.

The chain is built from TRBV6-5 and TRBJ2-1; 10 bases align to TRBD1. Germline V gene lookup returns CDR1 MNHEY and CDR2 SVGAGI. CDR3 length: 16 residues. V shed 6 bases and J 8 bases; nucleotides not matched to a gene: 13. CDR3 sequence reads: CASRTPGTGVGDEQFF. In DNA form, the CDR3 reads TGTGCCAGCAGGACCCCCGGGACAGGGGTGGGCGATGAGCAGTTCTTC.

A word on this clonotype: A much larger clone lies a single base off, so this may be a read error. V is TRBV20-1 and J is TRBJ1-2, with D possibly being TRBD1 (5 bases). The CDR3 covers 13 residues. Germline assignment: CDR1 DFQATT and CDR2 SNEGSKA (reference sequence). The CDR3 reads CSASGASNYGYIF. CDR3 nucleotides: TGCAGTGCTAGCGGGGCCTCTAACTATGGCTACATCTTC.

On this clonotype: One junction end disagrees with the germline gene, perhaps due to a read error. The rearrangement links TRBV20-1 to TRBJ1-2; TRBD1 is a possible D gene (6 bases). CDR3 length: 20 amino acids. In germline, CDR1 is DFQATT, CDR2 SNEGSKA (reference sequence). The CDR3 here is CSSRGRGRVTGLYTNYGYTF. Here the CDR3 DNA reads TGCAGTTCTAGAGGCCGAGGGCGGGTGACAGGACTATACACTAACTATGGTTACACCTTC.

Comments on this clonotype: A read error may produce the germline difference seen at one junction end. The chain uses TRBV28 and TRBJ2-4, with TRBD2 identical over 9 bases. This CDR3 comprises 15 residues. Germline V gene sequence: CDR1 MDHEN, CDR2 SYDVKM. CDR3 in amino acids: CASSRLGLAKNIRYF. The DNA for the CDR3 is TGTGCCAGCAGCCGACTGGGACTAGCCAAAAACATTCGGTACTTC.

As to this clonotype: One base away lies a much larger clone, so this may be a sequencing read error. The chain has TRBV5-6 and TRBJ2-7; 8 bases are a match to TRBD1. Germline V lookup: CDR1 SGHDT, CDR2 YYEEEE. The V and J ends lost 0 bases and 6 bases, in that order; junction bases with no gene match: 5. The CDR3 runs 14 residues. The CDR3 DNA reads TGTGCCAGCAGCTTGGCCGGGACAGGAAGCGAGCAGTACTTC. It specifies CASSLAGTGSEQYF.

Points on this clonotype: At one end the junction does not follow the germline gene, possibly because of a read error. The chain employs TRBV29-1 and TRBJ2-3; 11 nucleotides match TRBD2. This CDR3 is 13 amino acids long. CDR1 is SQVTM and CDR2 is ANQGSEA in the germline V gene. The CDR3 sequence: CSLTSGGTDTQYF. CDR3 DNA: TGCAGCTTAACTAGCGGGGGCACAGATACTCAGTATTTT.

Points on this clonotype: Given a much more abundant clone one base away, this may be a read error. This chain joins TRBV20-1 and TRBJ1-1; tentative D call: TRBD1 (5 bases). The CDR3 is made up of 12 amino acids. The germline gives CDR1 DFQATT, CDR2 SNEGSKA (reference sequence). CDR3 amino acids: CSPQAGNTEALF. CDR3 coding DNA: TGCAGTCCCCAGGCAGGGAACACTGAAGCTTTATTT.

Only one count was recorded for this clonotype. This CDR3 is missing its conserved last phenylalanine or tryptophan, likely due to a read error. This sequence joins TRBV12-3 or TRBV12-4 and TRBJ2-3; TRBD2 might be the D (5 bases). CDR3 length: 14 residues. The V end was cut by 6 bases, the J end by 3 bases, with 13 bases between. The CDR3 nucleotides are TGTGCCAGCAGCGTAGTGGGAGCAACAGATACGCAGTATATT. Amino acids: CASSVVGATDTQYI.

As concerns this clonotype: The junction differs from germline at one of its ends, possibly a read error. V and J are TRBV4-1 and TRBJ1-1; possible D gene TRBD1, 6 bases. The CDR3 sequence is 17 residues long. Germline CDR1 MGHRA, CDR2 YSYEKL. The CDR3 DNA follows: TGCGCCAGCAGCCAACCGACAGGCGGGCCATGGAACACTGAAGCTTTCTTC. It encodes CASSQPTGGPWNTEAFF.

With respect to this clonotype: A much larger clone is a single base away; this may be a read error. V is TRBV6-1 and J is TRBJ2-1; 7 bases agree with TRBD2. V lost 1 base and J lost 8; bases outside the gene matches: 8. Germline V lookup: CDR1 MNHNS, CDR2 SASEGT. CDR3 length equals 15 residues. CDR3 region: CASSEDEGGSYEQFF. The DNA of the CDR3 is TGTGCCAGCAGTGAAGACGAGGGAGGGTCCTATGAGCAGTTCTTC.

Regarding this clonotype: The junction and the germline gene differ at one end; a read error may be behind it. The CDR3 here is CATSAGTGGNQRQHF. CDR3 DNA sequence: TGTGCCACCAGCGCCGGGACAGGGGGCAATCAGCGCCAGCATTTT. This chain links TRBV15 with TRBJ1-5; TRBD1 matches 12 bases. CDR1 is LNHNV and CDR2 is YYDKDF in the germline V gene (reference sequence). The CDR3 sequence is 15 residues long.